This T cell receptor beta chain was recorded in a study of blood T cell repertoires in COVID-19. Overall study context: Specimens from acute and convalescent COVID-19 originated in the United States, Italy and Spain. T cells, B-cell-depleted T cells, or PBMCs supplied cDNA or gDNA.

As processed by the authors: Nucleated cell number was recorded as an estimate derived from reference gene primer amplification. TCRdb keeps only in-frame clones here, not all; method: immunoSEQ multiplex PCR. V, J and clone size reflect that table, while D and trimming were determined from the DNA. The sample carries around 92,000 clones, around 84% recorded once. Germline lookup yields CDR1 SGHTA and CDR2 FQGNSA. This CDR3 comprises 17 residues. Trimming removed 4 bases from V and 4 bases from J, with 23 bases in between. V gene TRBV7-2 combines with J gene TRBJ2-7; weak D call: TRBD2 (6 bases). The sequence derives from a woman aged 60-70 years in a cohort sampled during active or convalescent COVID-19. The sample taken for sequencing was peripheral blood. In DNA, the CDR3 is TGTGCCAGCAGCTCCTCGCGACTAGGGGAAGTAGGATACGAGCAGTACTTC. Its protein product is CASSSSRLGEVGYEQYF.